Each of the 5 T cell receptor beta chains below was sequenced from the same sample in a study of T-cell memory formation after mild COVID-19. TCRdb recomputed calls from the 5' RACE reads with MiXCR, one row per CDR3 protein. Of about 430,000 distinct CDR3 sequences detected, roughly 24% appear once; the ten largest clones hold around 8.7%. Sequenced input: PBMCs or a T cell subset sorted from them (not recorded which). The receptors stem from an adult woman who had mild COVID-19 (a few samples of this study predate the infection). Cell type and time point are not known.

This clonotype was counted a few times. This chain connects TRBV5-5 to TRBJ2-3; unclear D gene. In germline, CDR1 is SGHKS, CDR2 YYEKEE (reference sequence). V gave up 5 bases and J gave up 4 bases, with 17 bases separating them. The CDR3 totals 15 residues. The DNA for the CDR3 is TGTGCCAGCAGTCCGCGGTCAGAGGTCCCAGATACGCAGTATTTT. Protein product: CASSPRSEVPDTQYF.

The gene calls are TRBV18 and TRBJ2-5, with TRBD2 matching over 9 bases. From germline, CDR1 is KGHSH and CDR2 LQKENI. The CDR3 is 14 amino acids. Trimming took 0 bases from V and 12 from J; bases not matched to a gene: 8. In DNA, the CDR3 is TGTGCCAGCTCACCACCTCCCACTAGCGGGTCCAAGTACTTC. Its protein product is CASSPPPTSGSKYF. Looking up the rest from reference TRBV18 and TRBJ2-5 gives the full variable domain: NAGVMQNPRHLVRRRGQEARLRCSPMKGHSHVYWYRQLPEEGLKFMVYLQKENIIDESGMPKERFSAEFPKEGPSILRIQQVVRGDSAAYFCASSPPPTSGSKYFGPGTRLLVL.

This clonotype was seen a handful of times. The chain employs TRBV3-1 and TRBJ1-2, with D uncertain. Trimming took off 0 bases at V and 8 bases at J, with 13 bases between the two ends. The CDR3 runs to 14 residues. CDR1 and CDR2 (germline): LGHDT, YNNKEL (reference sequence). This chain's CDR3 is CASSQDGLLRGYTF. Here the CDR3 DNA reads TGTGCCAGCAGCCAAGACGGACTGCTCCGGGGCTACACCTTC.

The V gene is TRBV2, the J gene TRBJ2-2, with D possibly called TRBD1 or TRBD2 (5 bases each). The V and J ends lost 2 bases and 5 bases respectively, with 15 bases between them. The CDR3 is 16 residues long. From germline, CDR1 is SNHLY and CDR2 FYNNEI. The CDR3 sequence: CASSEWGRRETGELFF. CDR3 DNA: TGTGCCAGCAGTGAATGGGGACGGCGAGAGACCGGGGAGCTGTTTTTT.

The chain employs TRBV6-5 and TRBJ2-2; D is ambiguous. Germline V gene sequence: CDR1 MNHEY, CDR2 SVGAGI. The V and J ends lost 1 base and 6 bases respectively, with 3 bases between them. The CDR3 totals 12 residues. The chain's CDR3 is CASSYWSGELFF. In DNA, the CDR3 is TGTGCCAGCAGTTACTGGTCCGGGGAGCTGTTTTTT.